The text below deals with one TCR beta chain. This CDR3 has 15 residues. V lost 1 base, J lost 5 bases, and 14 bases lay in between. In germline, CDR1 is SNHLY, CDR2 FYNNEI. The data belong to a study of blood T cell repertoires in COVID-19. How the authors handled the data: The assay estimated nucleated cells by amplifying reference gene primers. Profiling relied on immunoSEQ multiplex PCR, and the TCRdb table lists in-frame clones only, not all of them. D and trimming come from the DNA, and the V and J calls and clone size come from that table. The sample consists of 58,000 or so clones, around nine tenths of them appearing once.

This chain links TRBV2 with TRBJ2-5; perhaps TRBD1 as D (5 bases). The sequenced sample consisted of peripheral blood. This receptor was identified in a woman in her 70s with active COVID-19. The CDR3 loop reads CASSEGQGGQETQYF. CDR3 DNA: TGTGCCAGCAGTGAAGGGCAGGGTGGGCAGGAGACCCAGTACTTC. Variable domain in full (rest from reference TRBV2 and TRBJ2-5): EPEVTQTPSHQVTQMGQEVILRCVPISNHLYFYWYRQILGQKVEFLVSFYNNEISEKSEIFDDQFSVERPDGSNFTLKIRSTKLEDSAMYFCASSEGQGGQETQYFGPGTRLLVL.